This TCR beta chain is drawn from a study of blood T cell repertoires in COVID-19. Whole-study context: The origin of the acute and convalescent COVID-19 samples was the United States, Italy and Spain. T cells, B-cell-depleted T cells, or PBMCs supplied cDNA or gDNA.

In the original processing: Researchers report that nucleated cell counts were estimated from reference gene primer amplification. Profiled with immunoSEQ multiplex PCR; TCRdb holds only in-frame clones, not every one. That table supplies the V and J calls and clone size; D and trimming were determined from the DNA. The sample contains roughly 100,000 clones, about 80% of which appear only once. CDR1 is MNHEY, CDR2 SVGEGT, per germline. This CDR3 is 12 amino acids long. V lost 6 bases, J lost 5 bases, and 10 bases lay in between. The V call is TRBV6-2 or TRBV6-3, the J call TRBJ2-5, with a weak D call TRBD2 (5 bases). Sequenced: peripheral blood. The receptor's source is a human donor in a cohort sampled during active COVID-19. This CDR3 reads CASSVRGETQYF. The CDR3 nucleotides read TGTGCCAGCAGCGTCAGAGGGGAGACCCAGTACTTC.